The clone carrying this T cell receptor beta chain occurred many times. Its antigen is not known. Germline V gene sequence: CDR1 MNHEY, CDR2 SMNVEV (reference sequence). Between the trimmed V and J ends, which lost 5 bases and 0 bases, there was a span of 11 bases. The CDR3 sequence is 15 residues long. These data are taken from a study of human T cells and chemical hapten exposure. Study-wide background: Upper-back patch tests with 0.01% DPC were read at 6 days. General study results and limits: Since the donors had alopecia, their immune response may not be the same as that of healthy people.

Time point given: pre-sensitization, week 0. Treatment defined: therapeutic diphenylcyclopropenone sensitization with weekly scalp DPC. The library put unique molecular identifiers onto individual cDNA molecules. TCRdb analysed the RACE reads with MiXCR anew, one entry per CDR3 protein. Of some 39,000 distinct CDR3 sequences listed, approximately 7.6% are singletons. The TCR originated in a woman aged 45-65 years with alopecia areata. Some clones in this sample may be carry-over from other donors' samples. V is TRBV27 and J is TRBJ2-1, with D unclear. Sample: whole blood, taken in connection with sensitization to the hapten diphenylcyclopropenone (DPC). DNA for the CDR3: TGTGCCAGCAGTCAGACTCCTAGCTCCTACAATGAGCAGTTCTTC. Its protein is CASSQTPSSYNEQFF.